This T cell receptor (beta chain) emerged from a study of CD8 T cells in Susac syndrome. Germline V gene data show CDR1 as DFQATT and CDR2 as SNEGSKA (reference sequence). This CDR3 is 13 amino acids long. J lost 4 bases, V lost 6 bases, and 7 bases had no gene match. A word on this clonotype: Its antigen is unknown.

The RNA, roughly 0.45 to 1 ug, was put through reverse transcription using random hexamers. TCRdb ran MiXCR on the immunoSEQ multiplex PCR reads and lists one entry per CDR3 protein. Of roughly 250,000 distinct CDR3 sequences in the sample, about 96% were seen once. Study conclusions and caveats: When the CD4+ T cell repertoires of patients with Susac syndrome were examined, they did not show any clonal expansion.

This receptor was identified in a human donor with Susac syndrome. The J gene is TRBJ1-2, the V gene TRBV20-1, with 8 positions matching TRBD1. Sequences were obtained from CD4+ T cells from PBMCs. CDR3: CSATTGAGYGYTF. For the CDR3, the DNA is TGCAGTGCCACGACAGGGGCCGGCTATGGCTACACCTTC.